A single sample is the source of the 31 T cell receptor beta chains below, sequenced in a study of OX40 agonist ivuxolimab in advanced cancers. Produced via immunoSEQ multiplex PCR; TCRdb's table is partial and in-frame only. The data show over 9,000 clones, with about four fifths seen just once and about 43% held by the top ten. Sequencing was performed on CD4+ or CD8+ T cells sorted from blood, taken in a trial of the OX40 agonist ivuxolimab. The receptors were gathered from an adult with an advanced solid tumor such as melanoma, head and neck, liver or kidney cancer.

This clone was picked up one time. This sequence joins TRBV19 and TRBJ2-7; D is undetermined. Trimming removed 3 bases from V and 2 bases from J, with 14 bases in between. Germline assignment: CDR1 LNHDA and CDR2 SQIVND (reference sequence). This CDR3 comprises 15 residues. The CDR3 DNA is TGTGCCAGTAGTATGGAGAAAATCGGTCCCTACGAGCAGTACTTC. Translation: CASSMEKIGPYEQYF.

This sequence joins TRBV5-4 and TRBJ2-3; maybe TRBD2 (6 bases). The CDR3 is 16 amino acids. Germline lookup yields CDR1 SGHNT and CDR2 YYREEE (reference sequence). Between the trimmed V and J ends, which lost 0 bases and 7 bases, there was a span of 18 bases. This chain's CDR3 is CASSLVSGESLNTQYF. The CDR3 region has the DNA TGTGCCAGCAGCTTGGTATCGGGGGAGAGTTTGAATACGCAGTATTTT.

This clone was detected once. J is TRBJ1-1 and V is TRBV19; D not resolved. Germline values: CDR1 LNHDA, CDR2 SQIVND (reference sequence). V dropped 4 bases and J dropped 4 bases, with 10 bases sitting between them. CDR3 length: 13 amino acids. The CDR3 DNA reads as TGTGCCAGTAGTACGGGCGGACCCACTGAAGCTTTCTTT. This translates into CASSTGGPTEAFF.

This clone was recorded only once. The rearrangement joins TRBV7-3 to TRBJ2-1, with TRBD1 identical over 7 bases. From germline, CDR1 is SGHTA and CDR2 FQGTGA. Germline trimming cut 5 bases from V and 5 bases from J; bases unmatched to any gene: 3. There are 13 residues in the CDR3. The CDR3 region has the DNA TGTGCCAGCAGCACCGGGACAGACAATGAGCAGTTCTTC. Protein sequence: CASSTGTDNEQFF.

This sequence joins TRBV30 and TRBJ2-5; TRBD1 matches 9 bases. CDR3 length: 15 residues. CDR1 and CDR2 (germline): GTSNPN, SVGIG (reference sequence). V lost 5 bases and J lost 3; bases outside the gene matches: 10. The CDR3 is CAWDDGDRAEETQYF. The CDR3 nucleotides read TGTGCCTGGGATGATGGGGACAGGGCTGAAGAGACCCAGTACTTC. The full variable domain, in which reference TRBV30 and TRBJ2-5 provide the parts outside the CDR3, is SQTIHQWPATLVQPVGSPLSLECTVEGTSNPNLYWYRQAAGRGLQLLFYSVGIGQISSEVPQNLSASRPQDRQFILSSKKLLLSDSGFYLCAWDDGDRAEETQYFGPGTRLLVL.

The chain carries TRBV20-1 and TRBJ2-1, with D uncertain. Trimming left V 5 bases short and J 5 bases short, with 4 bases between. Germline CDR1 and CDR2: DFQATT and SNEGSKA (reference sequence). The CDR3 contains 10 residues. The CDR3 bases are TGCAGTGCTTTCCACAATGAGCAGTTCTTC. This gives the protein CSAFHNEQFF.

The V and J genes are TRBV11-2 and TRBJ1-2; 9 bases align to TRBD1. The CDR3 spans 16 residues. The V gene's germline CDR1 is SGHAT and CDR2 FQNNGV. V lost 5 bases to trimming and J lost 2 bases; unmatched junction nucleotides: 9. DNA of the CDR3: TGTGCCAGCAGCCCTGTAACTGGGACAGGGAACTATGGCTACACCTTC. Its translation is CASSPVTGTGNYGYTF.

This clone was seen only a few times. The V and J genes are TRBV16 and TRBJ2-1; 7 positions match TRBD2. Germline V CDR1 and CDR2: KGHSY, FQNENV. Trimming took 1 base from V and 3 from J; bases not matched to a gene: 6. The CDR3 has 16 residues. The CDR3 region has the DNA TGTGCCAGCAGCCAATTGTGGGGGGGTTTCTACAATGAGCAGTTCTTC. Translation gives CASSQLWGGFYNEQFF.

Here the CDR3 reads CASSGTVSYEQYF. DNA for the CDR3: TGTGCCAGCAGTGGGACGGTATCCTACGAGCAGTACTTC. V usage is TRBV6-6 and J usage is TRBJ2-7; D assignment may be TRBD1 or TRBD2 (5 bases each). CDR1 and CDR2 (germline): MNHNY, SVGAGI (reference sequence). The CDR3 has 13 amino acids. V was trimmed by 5 bases and J by 1 base, leaving 9 bases between them.

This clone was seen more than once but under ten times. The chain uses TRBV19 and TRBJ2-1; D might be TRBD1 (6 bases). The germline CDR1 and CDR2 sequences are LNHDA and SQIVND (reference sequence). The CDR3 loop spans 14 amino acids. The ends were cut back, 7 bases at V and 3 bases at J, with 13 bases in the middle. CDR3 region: CASTPDSFYNEQFF. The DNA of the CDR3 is TGTGCCAGTACTCCGGACAGTTTCTACAATGAGCAGTTCTTC.

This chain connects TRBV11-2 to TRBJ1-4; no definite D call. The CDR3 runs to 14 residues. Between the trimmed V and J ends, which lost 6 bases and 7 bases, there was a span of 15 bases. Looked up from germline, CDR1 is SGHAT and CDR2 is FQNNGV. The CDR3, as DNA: TGTGCCAGCAGTGCGGAAAGCGGCGTTGAAAAACTGTTTTTT. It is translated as CASSAESGVEKLFF.

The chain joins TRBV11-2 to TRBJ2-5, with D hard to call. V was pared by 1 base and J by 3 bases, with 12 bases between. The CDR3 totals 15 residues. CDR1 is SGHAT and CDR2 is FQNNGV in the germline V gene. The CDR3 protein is CASSLGRLKKETQYF. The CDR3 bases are TGTGCCAGCAGCTTAGGACGGTTAAAGAAAGAGACCCAGTACTTC. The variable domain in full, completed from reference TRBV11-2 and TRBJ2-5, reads EAGVAQSPRYKIIEKRQSVAFWCNPISGHATLYWYQQILGQGPKLLIQFQNNGVVDDSQLPKDRFSAERLKGVDSTLKIQPAKLEDSAVYLCASSLGRLKKETQYFGPGTRLLVL.

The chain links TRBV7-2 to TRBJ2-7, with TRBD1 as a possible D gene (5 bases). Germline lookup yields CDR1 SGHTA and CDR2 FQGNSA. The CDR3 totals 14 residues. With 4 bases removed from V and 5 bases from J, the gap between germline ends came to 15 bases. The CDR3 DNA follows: TGTGCCAGCAGCTCAACCTCAGGGTCCCACGAGCAGTACTTC. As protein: CASSSTSGSHEQYF.

The CDR3 DNA is TGCGCCAGCAGCCTAACTAGCGGGAGGGACGACGAGCAGTACTTC. Translated, it gives CASSLTSGRDDEQYF. The J gene is TRBJ2-7, the V gene TRBV4-1; 13 bases are a match to TRBD2. This CDR3 contains 15 residues. V was pared by 4 bases and J by 5 bases, with 5 bases of the junction left unmatched. The germline V gene has CDR1 MGHRA and CDR2 YSYEKL.

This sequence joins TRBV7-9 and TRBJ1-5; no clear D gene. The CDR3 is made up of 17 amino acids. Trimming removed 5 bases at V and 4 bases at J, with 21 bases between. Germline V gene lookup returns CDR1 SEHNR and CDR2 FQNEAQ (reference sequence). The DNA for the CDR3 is TGTGCCAGCAGCCCCGGTGCATCGGACGGCCTAAATCAGCCCCAGCATTTT. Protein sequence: CASSPGASDGLNQPQHF.

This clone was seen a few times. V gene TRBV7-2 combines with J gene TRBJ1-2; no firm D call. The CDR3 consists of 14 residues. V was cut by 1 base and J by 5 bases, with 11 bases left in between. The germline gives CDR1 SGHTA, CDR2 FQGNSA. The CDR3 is CASSLGAPAYGYTF. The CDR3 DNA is TGTGCCAGCAGCTTAGGCGCGCCAGCTTATGGCTACACCTTC.

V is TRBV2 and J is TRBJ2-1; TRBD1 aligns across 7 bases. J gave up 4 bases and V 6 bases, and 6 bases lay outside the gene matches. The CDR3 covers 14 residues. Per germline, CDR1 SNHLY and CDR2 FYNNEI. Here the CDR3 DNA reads TGTGCCAGCAGGAGACAGGGTAATTACAATGAGCAGTTCTTC. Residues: CASRRQGNYNEQFF. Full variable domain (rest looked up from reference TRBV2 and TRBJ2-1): EPEVTQTPSHQVTQMGQEVILRCVPISNHLYFYWYRQILGQKVEFLVSFYNNEISEKSEIFDDQFSVERPDGSNFTLKIRSTKLEDSAMYFCASRRQGNYNEQFFGPGTRLTVL.

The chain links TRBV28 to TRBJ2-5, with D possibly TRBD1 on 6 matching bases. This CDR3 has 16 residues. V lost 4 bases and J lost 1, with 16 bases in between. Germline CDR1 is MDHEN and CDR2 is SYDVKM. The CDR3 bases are TGTGCCAGCAGTTACCTCTACAGGGTTACCCAAGAGACCCAGTACTTC. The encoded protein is CASSYLYRVTQETQYF.

DNA for the CDR3: TGTGCCAGCAGTGACACTAGCGAGAATGAGCAGTTCTTC. Its translation is CASSDTSENEQFF. The chain joins TRBV6-4 to TRBJ2-1; TRBD2 matches 7 bases. Trimming at V came to 2 bases and at J to 7 bases, leaving 2 bases not matched to a gene. Germline-derived CDR1 and CDR2 are MRHNA and SNTAGT. This CDR3 has 13 amino acids.

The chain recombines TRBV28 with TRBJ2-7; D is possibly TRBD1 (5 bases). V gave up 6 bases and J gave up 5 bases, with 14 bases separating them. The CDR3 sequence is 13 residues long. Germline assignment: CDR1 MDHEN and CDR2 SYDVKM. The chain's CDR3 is CASRPTGGDEQYF. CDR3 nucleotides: TGTGCCAGCAGGCCAACAGGTGGCGACGAGCAGTACTTC.

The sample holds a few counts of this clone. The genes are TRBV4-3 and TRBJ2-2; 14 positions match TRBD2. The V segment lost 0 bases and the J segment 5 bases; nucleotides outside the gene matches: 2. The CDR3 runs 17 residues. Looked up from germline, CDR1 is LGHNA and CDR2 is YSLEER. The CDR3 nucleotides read TGCGCCAGCAGCCAAGATCGGACTAGCGGGAGGACCGGGGAGCTGTTTTTT. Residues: CASSQDRTSGRTGELFF.

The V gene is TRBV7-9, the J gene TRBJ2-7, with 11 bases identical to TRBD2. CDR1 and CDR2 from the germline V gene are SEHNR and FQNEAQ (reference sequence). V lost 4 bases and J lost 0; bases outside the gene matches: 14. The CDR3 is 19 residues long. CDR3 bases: TGTGCCAGCAGCTCGCTTATGGTAGCGGGGGGGACCAGCTCCTACGAGCAGTACTTC. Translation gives CASSSLMVAGGTSSYEQYF.

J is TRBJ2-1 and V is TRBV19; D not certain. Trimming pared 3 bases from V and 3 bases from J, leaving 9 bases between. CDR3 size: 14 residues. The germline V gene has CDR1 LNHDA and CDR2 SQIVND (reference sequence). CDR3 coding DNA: TGTGCCAGTAGTATCCTCCCCGACTACAATGAGCAGTTCTTC. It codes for CASSILPDYNEQFF.

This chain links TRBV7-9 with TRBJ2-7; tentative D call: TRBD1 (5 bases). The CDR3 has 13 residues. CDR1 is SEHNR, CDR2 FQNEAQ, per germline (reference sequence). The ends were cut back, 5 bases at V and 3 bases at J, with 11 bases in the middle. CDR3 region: CASSPPTGYEQYF. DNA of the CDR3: TGTGCCAGCAGCCCACCTACAGGCTACGAGCAGTACTTC.

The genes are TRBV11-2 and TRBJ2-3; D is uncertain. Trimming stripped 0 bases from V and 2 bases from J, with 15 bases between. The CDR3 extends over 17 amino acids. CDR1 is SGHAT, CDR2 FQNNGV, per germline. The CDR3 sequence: CASSLDSGLGATDTQYF. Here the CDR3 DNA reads TGTGCCAGCAGCTTAGATTCCGGGTTAGGTGCCACAGATACGCAGTATTTT.

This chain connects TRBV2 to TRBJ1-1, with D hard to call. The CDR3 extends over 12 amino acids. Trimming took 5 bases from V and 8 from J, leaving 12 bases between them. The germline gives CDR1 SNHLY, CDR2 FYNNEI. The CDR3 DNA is TGTGCCAGCAGTTACGCCCGGCTCGAAGCTTTCTTT. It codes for CASSYARLEAFF.

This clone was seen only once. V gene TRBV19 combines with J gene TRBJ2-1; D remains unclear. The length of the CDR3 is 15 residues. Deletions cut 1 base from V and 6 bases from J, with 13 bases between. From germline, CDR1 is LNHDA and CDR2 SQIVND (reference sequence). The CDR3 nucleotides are TGTGCCAGTAGTATAGTCCGAGCACCCGGCAATGAGCAGTTCTTC. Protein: CASSIVRAPGNEQFF. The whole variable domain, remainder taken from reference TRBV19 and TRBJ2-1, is DGGITQSPKYLFRKEGQNVTLSCEQNLNHDAMYWYRQDPGQGLRLIYYSQIVNDFQKGDIAEGYSVSREKKESFPLTVTSAQKNPTAFYLCASSIVRAPGNEQFFGPGTRLTVL.

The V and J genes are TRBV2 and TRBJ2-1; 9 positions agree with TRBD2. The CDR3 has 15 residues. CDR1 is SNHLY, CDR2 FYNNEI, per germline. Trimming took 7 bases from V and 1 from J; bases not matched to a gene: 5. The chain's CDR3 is CASKFAGGSYNEQFF. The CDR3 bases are TGTGCCAGCAAATTTGCGGGAGGGTCCTACAATGAGCAGTTCTTC.

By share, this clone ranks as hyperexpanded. The CDR3 nucleotides read TGTGCCAGCAGTCTCGGACAGGACTATGAGCAGTACTTC. This gives the protein CASSLGQDYEQYF. The V call is TRBV27, the J call TRBJ2-7, with D perhaps matching TRBD1 (7 bases). The CDR3 runs 13 residues. Between the trimmed V and J ends, which lost 5 bases and 7 bases, there was a span of 15 bases. Germline V gene lookup returns CDR1 MNHEY and CDR2 SMNVEV (reference sequence).

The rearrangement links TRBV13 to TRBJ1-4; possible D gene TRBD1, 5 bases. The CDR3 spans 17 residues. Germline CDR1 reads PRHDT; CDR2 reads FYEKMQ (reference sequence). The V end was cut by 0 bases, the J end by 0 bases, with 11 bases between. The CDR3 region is CASSLGRVTATNEKLFF. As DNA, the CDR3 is TGTGCCAGCAGCTTAGGCAGGGTTACGGCAACTAATGAAAAACTGTTTTTT.

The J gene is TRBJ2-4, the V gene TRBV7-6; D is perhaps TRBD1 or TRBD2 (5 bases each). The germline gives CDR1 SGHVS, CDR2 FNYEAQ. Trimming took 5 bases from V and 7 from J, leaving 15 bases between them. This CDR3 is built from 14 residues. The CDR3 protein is CASSPLSEGNIQYF. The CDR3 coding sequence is TGTGCCAGCAGCCCTTTATCCGAGGGGAACATTCAGTACTTC.